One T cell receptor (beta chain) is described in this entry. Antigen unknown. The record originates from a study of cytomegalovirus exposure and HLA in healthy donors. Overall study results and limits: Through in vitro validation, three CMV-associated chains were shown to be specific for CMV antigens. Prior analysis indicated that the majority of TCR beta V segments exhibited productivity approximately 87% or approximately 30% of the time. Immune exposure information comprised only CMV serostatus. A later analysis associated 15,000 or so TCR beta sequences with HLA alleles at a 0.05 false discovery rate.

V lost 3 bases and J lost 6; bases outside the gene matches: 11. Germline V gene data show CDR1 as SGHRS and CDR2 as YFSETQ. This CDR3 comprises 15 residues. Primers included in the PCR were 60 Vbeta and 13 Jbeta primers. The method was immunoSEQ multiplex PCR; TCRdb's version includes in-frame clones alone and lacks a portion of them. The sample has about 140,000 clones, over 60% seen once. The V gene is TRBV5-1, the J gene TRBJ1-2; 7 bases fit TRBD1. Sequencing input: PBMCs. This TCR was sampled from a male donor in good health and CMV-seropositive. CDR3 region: CASSSTGTELDGYTF. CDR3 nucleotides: TGCGCCAGCAGCTCCACCGGGACAGAGTTGGATGGCTACACCTTC.